The entry that follows covers one T cell receptor (beta chain) sequence. Per the original methods: Reference gene primers were amplified, and this amplification served to estimate nucleated cell counts. Sequencing used immunoSEQ multiplex PCR; TCRdb keeps in-frame clones, though not all of them. V and J calls and clone size are those listed in that table; D and trimming were worked out from the DNA. The sample holds 25,000 to 40,000 clones; 85% are singletons and the top ten take around 17%. The data belong to a study of blood T cell repertoires in COVID-19. Study overall: The United States, Italy and Spain supplied acute and convalescent COVID-19 samples. PBMCs, B-cell-depleted T cells, or T cells were the source of the cDNA or gDNA that made up the material.

The germline gives CDR1 KGHDR, CDR2 SFDVKD. V was cut by 6 bases and J by 3 bases, with 14 bases left in between. The CDR3 is made up of 15 amino acids. The sequence came from a woman aged 55-69 years with active COVID-19. This chain connects TRBV24-1 to TRBJ1-3, with D hard to call. Sequencing was carried out using peripheral blood. The CDR3 sequence is CATSTGESYGNTIYF. CDR3 nucleotides: TGTGCCACCAGTACTGGAGAAAGTTATGGAAACACCATATATTTT.